The TCR beta chain described here comes from a study of T-cell reconstitution after alpha-beta-depleted transplantation in children. General study points: Surviving recipient T cells and thymic progenitors underlay high day-60 TCRbeta diversity in some patients. The main origin of T-cell counts and diversity one year after transplant was newly produced T cells. Expanded clones from the graft, numbering several hundred, reportedly supplied alpha-beta T cells about two months after transplant.

Using unique molecular identifiers, the investigators prepared the TCRbeta library. One entry per CDR3 protein, called by TCRdb with MiXCR from the PCR reads. Of roughly 120,000 distinct CDR3 sequences listed, 20% to 25% were seen once; the top ten hold about 11%. The V and J ends lost 0 bases and 8 bases respectively, with 5 bases between them. The V gene's germline CDR1 is MGHRA and CDR2 YSYEKL. CDR3 length equals 13 residues. This clonotype was counted a few times. Its target is not known. V gene TRBV4-1 combines with J gene TRBJ1-6; D is uncertain. Specimen: PBMCs, mostly from graft donor cells, collected 180 days after TCRalphabeta/CD19-depleted stem cell transplant. The clonotype comes from a male patient between 2 and 15 years old who had a stem cell transplant for chronic granulomatous disease, so the T cells may come from the graft donor. For the CDR3, the DNA is TGCGCCAGCAGCCAAGAAGTGCATTCACCCCTCCACTTT. As protein: CASSQEVHSPLHF.